A single T cell receptor (beta chain) is shown here with its context. The antigen remains unidentified. This entry comes from a study of vaccination effects on CD4 cells after COVID-19. TCRdb's table, derived via immunoSEQ multiplex PCR, lists solely in-frame clones and lacks some. Of around 30,000 clones in the sample, over 75% were seen once. ViraFEST expansion of antigen-specific CD4+ T cells with viral peptide pools preceded sequencing. When less than 12 days of culture had elapsed, CD4+ T cells were isolated. Two-dose vaccination with either BNT162b2 or mRNA-1273 was given to the participants. This clonotype originated in a human donor who received a COVID-19 vaccine. Some clones in this sample may be carry-over from other donors' samples. The sample here was CD4+ T cells from PBMCs cultured with SARS-CoV-2 spike peptides, taken after COVID-19 vaccination.

CDR3 protein: CASSVAGTPYEQYV. The CDR3 region has the DNA TGTGCCAGCTCAGTCGCCGGGACGCCCTACGAGCAGTACGTC. The J gene is TRBJ2-7, the V gene TRBV18; D is possibly TRBD1 or TRBD2 (5 bases each). CDR3 size: 14 residues. Germline V gives CDR1 KGHSH, CDR2 LQKENI. V was clipped by 5 bases and J by 2 bases, with 13 bases between them.